This passage covers 2 T cell receptor beta chains from one sample sequenced in a study of blood T cell repertoires in COVID-19. The table came from immunoSEQ multiplex PCR; TCRdb's copy has only in-frame clones and leaves some out. Altogether 180,000 or so clones are present, approximately 88% being singletons, with the ten largest covering approximately 13%. The sequencing input was PBMCs or T cells enriched from blood (not recorded which). The receptors were gathered from a woman aged 55-75 years who had recovered from COVID-19.

This clone has only a few counts. The chain couples TRBV5-1 to TRBJ2-1, with D perhaps TRBD2 (5 bases). V lost 0 bases to trimming and J lost 13 bases, with 14 bases between them. Per the germline V gene, CDR1 is SGHRS and CDR2 is YFSETQ. The CDR3 contains 13 residues. CDR3: CASSLDLPGTQFF. DNA for the CDR3: TGCGCCAGCAGCTTGGATCTCCCGGGAACACAGTTCTTC.

The gene calls are TRBV5-3 and TRBJ1-5; TRBD1 matches at 10 bases. TRBV5-3 has ORF status, its function being uncertain. The V and J ends lost 3 bases and 6 bases, in that order; junction bases with no gene match: 3. The CDR3 sequence is 14 residues long. CDR3 amino acids: CARSSGQGSQPQHF. The CDR3 DNA follows: TGTGCCAGAAGCTCGGGACAGGGGAGTCAGCCCCAGCATTTT.